A selection of T cell receptor beta chains follows, all from one sample in a study of T cell changes during pregnancy in multiple sclerosis. Sequencing was performed with immunoSEQ multiplex PCR; in TCRdb, only in-frame clones are kept and a portion is missing. The sample gives around 63,000 clones, approximately 92% of which show up once; approximately 2.8% is in the top ten. Sequences were derived from CD8+ T cells from peripheral blood mononuclear cells, sampled in the third trimester of pregnancy. These receptor sequences come from a female donor in good health, enrolled as a control in a pregnancy study. The CDR3 runs from the conserved cysteine through the conserved F or W. The order of the fields is V gene, J gene, clone size, D gene, CDR3 protein, CDR3 DNA. The D gene is left open where the match is weak. Expanded clones get a size class; other rows say once, few or many, or leave the size out.

V gene: TRBV7-2
J gene: TRBJ2-1
clone size: .
D gene: TRBD2
CDR3 protein: CASSLVAGEYNEQFF
CDR3 DNA: TGTGCCAGCAGCTTAGTAGCGGGAGAGTACAATGAGCAGTTCTTC

V gene: TRBV2
J gene: TRBJ1-1
clone size: few
D gene: .
CDR3 protein: CASSDRPEAFF
CDR3 DNA: TGTGCCAGCAGTGACAGGCCTGAAGCTTTCTTT

V gene: TRBV2
J gene: TRBJ1-1
clone size: .
D gene: .
CDR3 protein: CASSIGAFF
CDR3 DNA: TGTGCCAGCAGTATCGGGGCTTTCTTT

V gene: TRBV4-3
J gene: TRBJ2-5
clone size: .
D gene: TRBD1
CDR3 protein: CASSQGTGVQETQYF
CDR3 DNA: TGCGCCAGCAGCCAGGGGACAGGGGTGCAAGAGACCCAGTACTTC

V gene: TRBV27
J gene: TRBJ1-2
clone size: .
D gene: .
CDR3 protein: CASSHQGRLTF
CDR3 DNA: TGTGCCAGCAGTCACCAGGGCCGCTTAACCTTC

V gene: TRBV9
J gene: TRBJ1-2
clone size: .
D gene: .
CDR3 protein: CASREESGGGDYGYTF
CDR3 DNA: TGTGCCAGCAGGGAAGAAAGCGGGGGCGGGGACTATGGCTACACCTTC

V gene: TRBV6-5
J gene: TRBJ1-5
clone size: .
D gene: .
CDR3 protein: CASSPVINQPQHF
CDR3 DNA: TGTGCCAGCAGTCCAGTTATTAATCAGCCCCAGCATTTT

V gene: TRBV19
J gene: TRBJ2-1
clone size: .
D gene: TRBD2
CDR3 protein: CASSTGRSGDEQFF
CDR3 DNA: TGTGCCAGTAGTACCGGGAGGTCGGGCGATGAGCAGTTCTTC

V gene: TRBV7-9
J gene: TRBJ2-7
clone size: .
D gene: .
CDR3 protein: CASSLPTDPYEQYF
CDR3 DNA: TGTGCCAGCAGCCTACCGACAGACCCCTACGAGCAGTACTTC

V gene: TRBV2
J gene: TRBJ2-7
clone size: once
D gene: .
CDR3 protein: CASSEGLYEQYF
CDR3 DNA: TGTGCCAGCAGTGAAGGTCTTTACGAGCAGTACTTC

V gene: TRBV27
J gene: TRBJ1-5
clone size: .
D gene: .
CDR3 protein: CASSFKSSQPQHF
CDR3 DNA: TGTGCCAGCAGTTTTAAGAGCTCTCAGCCCCAGCATTTT

V gene: TRBV6-1
J gene: TRBJ2-7
clone size: .
D gene: .
CDR3 protein: CASSEASWDTSYEQYF
CDR3 DNA: TGTGCCAGCAGTGAAGCTTCTTGGGACACCTCCTACGAGCAGTACTTC

V gene: TRBV19
J gene: TRBJ2-6
clone size: .
D gene: .
CDR3 protein: CASSIDLPGSGANVLTF
CDR3 DNA: TGTGCCAGTAGTATAGATCTACCAGGGTCCGGGGCCAACGTCCTGACTTTC

V gene: TRBV2
J gene: TRBJ1-1
clone size: .
D gene: .
CDR3 protein: CASRARGTTNTEAFF
CDR3 DNA: TGTGCCAGCAGAGCCCGGGGGACGACGAACACTGAAGCTTTCTTT

V gene: TRBV7-9
J gene: TRBJ2-5
clone size: .
D gene: TRBD1
CDR3 protein: CASSLLGQGETQYF
CDR3 DNA: TGTGCCAGCAGCTTATTGGGACAGGGGGAGACCCAGTACTTC

V gene: TRBV4-1
J gene: TRBJ2-1
clone size: .
D gene: .
CDR3 protein: CASSQGGGPYNEQFF
CDR3 DNA: TGCGCCAGCAGCCAAGGGGGGGGCCCCTACAATGAGCAGTTCTTC

V gene: TRBV27
J gene: TRBJ2-7
clone size: .
D gene: TRBD1
CDR3 protein: CASRGTGPYEQYF
CDR3 DNA: TGTGCCAGCAGGGGGACAGGACCCTACGAGCAGTACTTC

V gene: TRBV6-6
J gene: TRBJ2-7
clone size: .
D gene: TRBD1
CDR3 protein: CASSSGTGLDEQYF
CDR3 DNA: TGTGCCAGCAGTTCCGGGACAGGGTTGGACGAGCAGTACTTC

V gene: TRBV7-9
J gene: TRBJ2-7
clone size: .
D gene: .
CDR3 protein: CASSLYQGAAYEQYF
CDR3 DNA: TGTGCCAGCAGCTTATACCAAGGGGCGGCCTACGAGCAGTACTTC

V gene: TRBV1
J gene: TRBJ2-1
clone size: .
D gene: .
CDR3 protein: CTSSQSRSGGAYEQFF
CDR3 DNA: TGCACCAGCAGCCAAAGTCGAAGCGGGGGGGCGTATGAGCAGTTCTTC